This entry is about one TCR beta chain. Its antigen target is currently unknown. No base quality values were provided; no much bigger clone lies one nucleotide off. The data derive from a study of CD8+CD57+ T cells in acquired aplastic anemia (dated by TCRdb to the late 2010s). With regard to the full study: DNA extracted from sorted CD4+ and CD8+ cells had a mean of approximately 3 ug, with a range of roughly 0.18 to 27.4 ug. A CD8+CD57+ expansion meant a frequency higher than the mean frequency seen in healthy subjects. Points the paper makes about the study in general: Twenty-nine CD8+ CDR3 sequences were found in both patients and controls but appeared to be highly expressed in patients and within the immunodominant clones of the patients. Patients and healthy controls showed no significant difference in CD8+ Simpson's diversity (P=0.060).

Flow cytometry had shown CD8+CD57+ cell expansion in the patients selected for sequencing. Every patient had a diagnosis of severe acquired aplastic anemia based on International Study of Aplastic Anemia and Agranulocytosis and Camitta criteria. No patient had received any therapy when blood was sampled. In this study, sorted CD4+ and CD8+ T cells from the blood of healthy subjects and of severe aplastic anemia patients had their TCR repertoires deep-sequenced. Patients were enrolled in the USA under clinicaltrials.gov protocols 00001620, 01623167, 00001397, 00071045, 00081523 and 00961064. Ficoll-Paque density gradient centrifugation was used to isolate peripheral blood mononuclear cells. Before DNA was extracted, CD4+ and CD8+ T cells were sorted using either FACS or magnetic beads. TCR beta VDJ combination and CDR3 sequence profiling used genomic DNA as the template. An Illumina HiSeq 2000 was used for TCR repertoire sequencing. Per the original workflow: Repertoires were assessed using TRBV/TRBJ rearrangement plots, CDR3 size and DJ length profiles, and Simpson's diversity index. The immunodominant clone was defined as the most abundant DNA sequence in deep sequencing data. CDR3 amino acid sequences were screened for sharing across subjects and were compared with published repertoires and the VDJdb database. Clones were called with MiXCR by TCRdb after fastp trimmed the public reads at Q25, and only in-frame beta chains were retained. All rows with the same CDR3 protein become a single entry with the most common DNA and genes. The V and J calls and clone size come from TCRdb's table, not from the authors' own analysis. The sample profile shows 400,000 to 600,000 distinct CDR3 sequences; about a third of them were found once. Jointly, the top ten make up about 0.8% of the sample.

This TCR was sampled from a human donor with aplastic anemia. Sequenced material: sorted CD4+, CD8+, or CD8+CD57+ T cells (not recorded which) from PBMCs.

In nucleotides, the sequence is TGTGCCTGGAGCGCAGAGTGGGGACAGGGGGATGAAAAACTGTTTTTT. The translation is CAWSAEWGQGDEKLFF. The rearranged chain carries TRBV30 and TRBJ1-4, with 11 bases matching TRBD1. Its CDR3 holds 16 amino acids, cysteine through phenylalanine. Solely the CDR3 DNA is kept, with 48 bases framed from the first base. Reading the germline V gene (reference sequence) gives CDR1 GTSNPN and CDR2 SVGIG. V trim: 3 bases; J trim: 6 bases; unmatched bases: 9.